This entry describes one TCR beta chain. Its antigen is currently unknown. From germline, CDR1 is SGHRS and CDR2 YFSETQ. The CDR3 runs to 16 residues. V was pared by 5 bases and J by 0 bases, with 12 bases between. The sample originates from a study of long-term antiretroviral therapy in people with HIV. Survey-level immunoSEQ v3.0 assays were run. The table came from immunoSEQ multiplex PCR; TCRdb's copy has only in-frame clones and leaves some out. The repertoire holds fewer than 35,000 clones, with 60% to 85% as singletons. Study-wide findings and caveats: Repertoire composition at all time points was dominated by clones that had expanded before ART. Collection of the blood took place between about 2003 and 2017. The ART regimens in use then may have been less effective than current ones.

Sequencing used unsorted PBMCs, obtained 2 years after starting antiretroviral therapy. J is TRBJ2-6 and V is TRBV5-1; D possibly uses TRBD1 or TRBD2 (6 bases each). The clonotype comes from a woman aged 45-59 years with HIV. DNA for the CDR3: TGCGCCAGCAGTTCTTGGGGGGCCTCTGGGGCCAACGTCCTGACTTTC. Translating gives CASSSWGASGANVLTF.